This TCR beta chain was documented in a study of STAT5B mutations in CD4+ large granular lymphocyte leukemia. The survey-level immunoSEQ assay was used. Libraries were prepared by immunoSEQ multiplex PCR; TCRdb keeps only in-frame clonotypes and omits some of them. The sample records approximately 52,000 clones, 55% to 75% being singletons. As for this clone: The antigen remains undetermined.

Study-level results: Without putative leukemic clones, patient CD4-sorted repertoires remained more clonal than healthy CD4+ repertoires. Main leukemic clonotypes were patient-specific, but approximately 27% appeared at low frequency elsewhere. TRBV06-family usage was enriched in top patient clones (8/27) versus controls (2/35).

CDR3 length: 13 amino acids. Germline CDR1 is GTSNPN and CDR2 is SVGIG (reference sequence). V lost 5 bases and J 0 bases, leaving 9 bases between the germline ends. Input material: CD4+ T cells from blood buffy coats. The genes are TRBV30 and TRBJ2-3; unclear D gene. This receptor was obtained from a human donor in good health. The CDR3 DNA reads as TGTGCCTGGTTCTCATCTAGCACAGATACGCAGTATTTT. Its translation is CAWFSSSTDTQYF.